This TCR beta chain was retrieved from a study of CD8+ T cells in alopecia areata. Study-wide results and limits: Scalp and blood retained many expanded lesional clones during tofacitinib.

As to treatment: oral pan-JAK inhibitor, 5-10 mg twice daily. Peripheral blood, together with lesional scalp punch biopsies, was collected from alopecia areata patients. Once RNA had been extracted, it was reverse transcribed into cDNA to act as the sequencing template. Sequencing used immunoSEQ multiplex PCR; TCRdb keeps in-frame clones, though not all of them. The sample lists some 220,000 clones, about 58% occurring once. Note on this clone: Its antigen is as yet unknown.

The clonotype originates from a human donor with alopecia areata. The specimen comprised CD4+ T cells sorted from blood, sampled at week 4, from a patient treated with tofacitinib.

The CDR3 region is CASSLSRDEQFF. As DNA, the CDR3 is TGTGCCAGCAGCTTATCTCGGGATGAGCAGTTCTTC. The V gene is TRBV11-2, the J gene TRBJ2-1; the D is unclear. The V end was cut by 2 bases, the J end by 8 bases, with 7 bases between. CDR3 length: 12 amino acids. Germline-derived CDR1 and CDR2 are SGHAT and FQNNGV.